This is a list of T cell receptor beta chains from one sample in a study of beta chain features in type 1 diabetes. Sequencing was performed with immunoSEQ multiplex PCR; in TCRdb, only in-frame clones are kept and a portion is missing. The sample records a few hundred thousand clones, roughly 14% being singletons. The specimen was naive CD4+ T cells from blood. The receptors stem from a woman aged 18-29 years with type 1 diabetes. CDR3s include the opening cysteine and the closing phenylalanine or tryptophan. Each record gives: D gene, clone size, J gene, V gene, CDR3 DNA, CDR3 protein. A D gene is named only where the DNA matches it firmly. Only some rows state a clone size, as once, few, many or a class for expanded clones.

-	-	TRBJ2-1	TRBV6-5	TGTGCCAGCAGTGAACGGGCGGGACAGCAGTTCTTC	CASSERAGQQFF
TRBD2	-	TRBJ2-1	TRBV4-1	TGCGCCAGCAGCCCTGCACTAGCGGGAGGGCGGGGGGAGCAGTTCTTC	CASSPALAGGRGEQFF
-	few	TRBJ1-1	TRBV9	TGTGCCAGCAGCCCCCGACAAGGAGGTAACACTGAAGCTTTCTTT	CASSPRQGGNTEAFF
-	few	TRBJ2-3	TRBV30	TGTGCCTCCTCTAACGAGGATATTACGCAGTATTTT	CASSNEDITQYF
-	few	TRBJ2-2	TRBV5-1	TGCGCCAGCAGCTTGGGGCCGGAGGGAAGGGAGCTGTTTTTT	CASSLGPEGRELFF
-	-	TRBJ2-5	TRBV19	TGTGCCAGTAGTCCGAAGGGGTGGGAGACCCAGTACTTC	CASSPKGWETQYF
TRBD1	-	TRBJ1-1	TRBV6-6	TGTGCCAGCAGGGTAGACAGGGTAATGAACACTGAAGCTTTCTTT	CASRVDRVMNTEAFF
TRBD2	-	TRBJ2-3	TRBV5-6	TGTGCCAGCAGCTTGGCCGGCCTAGCGGCAGATACGCAGTATTTT	CASSLAGLAADTQYF
TRBD1	-	TRBJ1-2	TRBV28	TGTGCCAGCAGTACCGGGACAGGAGGGAACTATGGCTACACCTTC	CASSTGTGGNYGYTF
TRBD2	few	TRBJ2-4	TRBV27	TGTGCCAGCAGCATCCTTAGGACTAGCGGGAGGAACATTCAGTACTTC	CASSILRTSGRNIQYF
-	few	TRBJ2-2	TRBV30	TGTGCCTGGAGTATACGGGAAAGGAACACCGGGGAGCTGTTTTTT	CAWSIRERNTGELFF
TRBD2	few	TRBJ2-7	TRBV19	TGTGCCAGTACCCGTTCTAGCGGACCAGGGTACGAGCAGTACTTC	CASTRSSGPGYEQYF
TRBD2	few	TRBJ2-5	TRBV30	TGTGCCTGGAGTGTGGCCAGCGGGAGTGGTCAAGAGACCCAGTACTTC	CAWSVASGSGQETQYF
TRBD1	-	TRBJ2-1	TRBV19	TGTGCCAGTAGTATTAACAGGGGGACTGAGCAGTTCTTC	CASSINRGTEQFF
-	-	TRBJ2-7	TRBV2	TGTGCCAGCAGCTTTACAGCTTACGAGCAGTACTTC	CASSFTAYEQYF
-	-	TRBJ1-1	TRBV20-1	TGCAGTGCTAGGTATCAGCGCGCAGCTTTCTTT	CSARYQRAAFF
-	-	TRBJ2-6	TRBV28	TGTGCCACCTGCCGGACAGCCGTCTCTGGGGCCAACGTCCTGACTTTC	CATCRTAVSGANVLTF
-	-	TRBJ2-5	TRBV9	TGTGCCAGCAGCCCCGGGCTAGCGTTACAAGAGACCCAGTACTTC	CASSPGLALQETQYF
TRBD1	few	TRBJ1-2	TRBV5-6	TGTGCCAGCAGCTCGTACGACAGGGTCAACTATGGCTACACCTTC	CASSSYDRVNYGYTF
TRBD2	-	TRBJ2-2	TRBV7-2	TGTGCCAGCAGCTTAACGGGAGGGAACACCGGGGAGCTGTTTTTT	CASSLTGGNTGELFF
-	-	TRBJ2-3	TRBV5-4	TGTGCCAGCAGCTCCGCGGGCAGAATTACAGATACGCAGTATTTT	CASSSAGRITDTQYF
TRBD1	-	TRBJ2-5	TRBV28	TGTGCCAGCAGTTCGGGACAGGGAGAGACCCAGTACTTC	CASSSGQGETQYF
-	-	TRBJ2-3	TRBV15	TGTGCCACCAGCAGAGAAGGACAATCCACAGATACGCAGTATTTT	CATSREGQSTDTQYF
-	-	TRBJ1-5	TRBV7-9	TGTGCCAGCAGCTTAGGGGGAGGGGGTCAGCCCCAGCATTTT	CASSLGGGGQPQHF
TRBD1	few	TRBJ2-6	TRBV15	TGTGCCACCTCCGGGACAGAAGACTCTGGGGCCAACGTCCTGACTTTC	CATSGTEDSGANVLTF
-	few	TRBJ2-3	TRBV7-3	TGTGCCAGCAGCTTAATTCCTAGCACAGATACGCAGTATTTT	CASSLIPSTDTQYF
TRBD1	-	TRBJ1-5	TRBV19	TGTGCCAGTAGTGACCACAGGGGCCCTAGGCAGCCCCAGCATTTT	CASSDHRGPRQPQHF
-	-	TRBJ1-1	TRBV2	TGTGCCAGCAACGGTTTTGAAGCTTTCTTT	CASNGFEAFF
TRBD1	few	TRBJ1-5	TRBV5-6	TGTGCCAGCAGCTCCCTACGGGGACAGGGGGCTAGTCAGCCCCAGCATTTT	CASSSLRGQGASQPQHF
TRBD2	few	TRBJ2-5	TRBV14	TGTGCCAGCAGCAAAACTTGGACTAGCGGGTACCAAGAGACCCAGTACTTC	CASSKTWTSGYQETQYF
-	-	TRBJ1-4	TRBV11-2	TGTGCCAGCAGCTTAGATCCGGAGGAAAAACTGTTTTTT	CASSLDPEEKLFF
TRBD2	-	TRBJ2-5	TRBV18	TGTGCCAGCGCCGGACTAGCGGAGCAGGGGACCCAGTACTTC	CASAGLAEQGTQYF
-	-	TRBJ1-2	TRBV4-3	TGCGCCAGCAGCCCCAGTGGTAACTATGGCTACACCTTC	CASSPSGNYGYTF
-	-	TRBJ2-7	TRBV28	TGTGCCAGCAGTCCTAGATACGGCCCCTACGAGCAGTACTTC	CASSPRYGPYEQYF
-	few	TRBJ2-1	TRBV18	TGTGCCAGCTCACCGAGGACAGACCAGGCCTCGAATGAGCAGTTCTTC	CASSPRTDQASNEQFF
TRBD1	few	TRBJ1-2	TRBV29-1	TGCAGCGGGGAGACAGGGAATGGTGGCTACACCTTC	CSGETGNGGYTF